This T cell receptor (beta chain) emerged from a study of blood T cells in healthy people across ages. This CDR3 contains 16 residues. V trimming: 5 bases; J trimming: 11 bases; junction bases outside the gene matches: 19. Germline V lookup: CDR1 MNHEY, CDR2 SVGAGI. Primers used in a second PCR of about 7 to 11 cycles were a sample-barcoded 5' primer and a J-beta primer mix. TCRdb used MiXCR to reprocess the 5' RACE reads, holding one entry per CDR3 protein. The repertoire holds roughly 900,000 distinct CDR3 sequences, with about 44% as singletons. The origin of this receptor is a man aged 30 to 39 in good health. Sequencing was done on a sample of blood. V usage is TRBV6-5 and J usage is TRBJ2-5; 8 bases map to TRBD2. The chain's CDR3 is CASSSQAGAYYNEQYF. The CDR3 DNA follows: TGTGCCAGCAGTAGCCAAGCGGGGGCCTACTACAATGAGCAGTACTTC.